This entry lists 27 T cell receptor beta chains sequenced from one sample in a study of cytomegalovirus exposure and HLA in healthy donors. It was with 60 Vbeta and 13 Jbeta primers that the PCR ran. The repertoire was sequenced with immunoSEQ multiplex PCR; TCRdb's copy has only in-frame clones and lacks some. The data contain roughly 190,000 clones, 87% of them seen just once; the ten biggest clones take up approximately 1.1%. Material: PBMCs. The receptors shown here come from a boy between 2 and 15 years old in good health and CMV-seronegative.

This clone turned up a few times. This chain connects TRBV28 to TRBJ2-2, with TRBD1 identical over 8 bases. Germline V gene data show CDR1 as MDHEN and CDR2 as SYDVKM. The V gene end was trimmed by 7 bases and the J gene end by 8 bases; junction bases not matched to a gene: 6. CDR3 length: 13 amino acids. The CDR3 DNA is TGTGCCAGCACGCAGGGGGCGCGAGGGGAGCTGTTTTTT. It translates to CASTQGARGELFF.

The chain couples TRBV29-1 to TRBJ1-2, with 7 bases matching TRBD1. Trimming removed 6 bases from V and 8 bases from J; junction bases left unmatched: 3. Germline CDR1 SQVTM, CDR2 ANQGSEA. The CDR3 covers 10 residues. CDR3 DNA sequence: TGCAGCGTAACAGGGGCGGGCTACACCTTC. Translated: CSVTGAGYTF.

The chain combines TRBV13 with TRBJ1-5, with 8 bases fitting TRBD1. Per the germline V gene, CDR1 is PRHDT and CDR2 is FYEKMQ (reference sequence). CDR3 length equals 14 residues. The V segment lost 5 bases and the J segment 6 bases; nucleotides outside the gene matches: 6. CDR3 amino acids: CASSPGQGSQPQHF. The CDR3 nucleotides are TGTGCCAGCAGCCCCGGACAGGGTAGTCAGCCCCAGCATTTT.

The genes are TRBV4-1 and TRBJ2-5; tentative D call: TRBD2 (5 bases). The end of the DNA is better explained by TRBJ2-7, so the J call may be wrong. The CDR3 runs 12 residues. Germline V gene data show CDR1 as MGHRA and CDR2 as YSYEKL. CDR3 nucleotide sequence: TGCGCCAGCAGCCGCCGGGGTGACGAGCAGTACTTC. Translation gives CASSRRGDEQYF.

The CDR3 here is CASSPRWAANTGELFF. In DNA, the CDR3 is TGTGCCAGCAGCCCTCGCTGGGCAGCGAACACCGGGGAGCTGTTTTTT. V gene TRBV7-2 combines with J gene TRBJ2-2; no reliable D call. From germline, CDR1 is SGHTA and CDR2 FQGNSA. The CDR3 runs to 16 residues. V gave up 5 bases and J gave up 0 bases, with 13 bases separating them.

The CDR3 DNA follows: TGTGCCAGCAGTTTAACGTCTACCCAGGGAAATTCACCCCTCCACTTT. Translated, it gives CASSLTSTQGNSPLHF. V gene TRBV27 combines with J gene TRBJ1-6, with D possibly TRBD1 on 5 matching bases. Germline CDR1 reads MNHEY; CDR2 reads SMNVEV (reference sequence). V lost 2 bases and J lost 7, with 15 bases in between. The length of the CDR3 is 16 residues.

The gene calls are TRBV5-1 and TRBJ2-3; D might be TRBD1 (5 bases). Germline CDR1 SGHRS, CDR2 YFSETQ. The CDR3 runs to 14 residues. V was pared by 0 bases and J by 2 bases, with 7 bases between. This CDR3 is CASSLEGATDTQYF. The CDR3, as DNA: TGCGCCAGCAGCTTGGAAGGGGCCACAGATACGCAGTATTTT.

The CDR3 here is CASRRAAGLATDTQYF. The CDR3, as DNA: TGTGCCAGCAGGCGCGCTGCGGGGCTAGCGACGGATACGCAGTATTTT. V and J are TRBV27 and TRBJ2-3; possibly TRBD2 for D (6 bases). The CDR3 spans 16 residues. CDR1 and CDR2 (germline): MNHEY, SMNVEV (reference sequence). V lost 6 bases, J lost 6 bases, and 22 bases lay in between.

This sequence joins TRBV9 and TRBJ2-1, with 9 bases matching TRBD2. V shed 6 bases and J 6 bases; nucleotides not matched to a gene: 13. The CDR3 sequence is 16 residues long. The V gene's germline CDR1 is SGDLS and CDR2 YYNGEE. Here the CDR3 reads CASTSPGGLAINEQFF. The CDR3 DNA reads TGTGCCAGCACCTCCCCTGGGGGACTAGCCATCAATGAGCAGTTCTTC.

Notes on this clone: Additional DNA sequences in this sample encode the identical CDR3. The V call is TRBV28, the J call TRBJ1-5; 9 bases agree with TRBD1. CDR1 is MDHEN, CDR2 SYDVKM, per germline. Germline trimming cut 4 bases from V and 4 bases from J; bases unmatched to any gene: 2. The CDR3 has 14 residues. The CDR3 nucleotides are TGTGCCAGCAGTTCCGGGACAGGGAATCAGCCCCAGCATTTT. It codes for CASSSGTGNQPQHF.

V and J are TRBV6-5 and TRBJ2-3, with TRBD2 identical over 12 bases. The ends lost 6 bases at V and 4 bases at J; junction bases unmatched: 5. This CDR3 has 15 amino acids. The germline gives CDR1 MNHEY, CDR2 SVGAGI. The CDR3 is CASRAGLAGSDTQYF. The CDR3 coding sequence is TGTGCCAGCAGGGCCGGACTAGCGGGATCAGATACGCAGTATTTT.

In its sample, this clone was seen a few times. The genes are TRBV27 and TRBJ2-7, with TRBD1 matching over 8 bases. The length of the CDR3 is 14 residues. The J segment lost 2 bases and the V segment lost 10 bases, leaving 10 bases of the junction unmatched. Germline CDR1 is MNHEY and CDR2 is SMNVEV (reference sequence). In DNA form, the CDR3 reads TGTGCCATCCTAGTCCCGGACAGGGCCTACGAGCAGTACTTC. It codes for CAILVPDRAYEQYF.

CDR3 residues: CASSPHRDGYTF. The CDR3 DNA reads TGTGCCAGCAGCCCCCACAGGGATGGCTACACCTTC. V is TRBV9 and J is TRBJ1-2; possible D gene TRBD1, 6 bases. Germline V gives CDR1 SGDLS, CDR2 YYNGEE. Trimming took 4 bases from V and 6 from J, leaving 10 bases between them. The CDR3 covers 12 residues.

The rearrangement joins TRBV5-6 to TRBJ2-2, with a possible D match to TRBD2 (5 bases). The CDR3 consists of 17 residues. Germline V gene data show CDR1 as SGHDT and CDR2 as YYEEEE. V lost 1 base and J lost 2, with 15 bases in between. As DNA, the CDR3 is TGTGCCAGCAGCTTGAAGCGTAGCGCCCTTAACACCGGGGAGCTGTTTTTT. Protein sequence: CASSLKRSALNTGELFF. Together with reference TRBV5-6 and TRBJ2-2, the CDR3 gives the full variable domain: DAGVTQSPTHLIKTRGQQVTLRCSPKSGHDTVSWYQQALGQGPQFIFQYYEEEERQRGNFPDRFSGHQFPNYSSELNVNALLLGDSALYLCASSLKRSALNTGELFFGEGSRLTVL.

The V gene is TRBV28, the J gene TRBJ2-3; tentative D call: TRBD2 (5 bases). Trimming left V 1 base short and J 5 bases short, with 19 bases between. This CDR3 is built from 17 residues. CDR1 is MDHEN, CDR2 SYDVKM, per germline. CDR3 in DNA: TGTGCCAGCAGTTTATTACCCTGGGTGGGAGCAGGAGATACGCAGTATTTT. It is translated as CASSLLPWVGAGDTQYF.

The rearrangement joins TRBV19 to TRBJ2-1; D is unresolved. CDR1 and CDR2 (germline): LNHDA, SQIVND (reference sequence). The CDR3 is 16 amino acids. Trimming pared 6 bases from V and 2 bases from J, leaving 17 bases between. The CDR3 sequence: CASRATWSATYNEQFF. In DNA form, the CDR3 reads TGTGCCAGTAGGGCGACTTGGTCCGCTACCTACAATGAGCAGTTCTTC.

V usage is TRBV6-1 and J usage is TRBJ2-2; D is unresolved. V dropped 7 bases and J dropped 0 bases, with 9 bases sitting between them. The CDR3 loop spans 14 amino acids. From germline, CDR1 is MNHNS and CDR2 SASEGT. Written as DNA, the CDR3 is TGTGCCAGCACGAGACTTTCGAACACCGGGGAGCTGTTTTTT. The encoded protein is CASTRLSNTGELFF.

The chain uses TRBV28 and TRBJ1-3, with 8 bases aligning to TRBD1. The CDR3 extends over 16 amino acids. CDR1 is MDHEN, CDR2 SYDVKM, per germline. V was pared by 4 bases and J by 0 bases, with 5 bases of the junction left unmatched. CDR3 sequence (DNA): TGTGCCAGCAGTTCCTCAGGGGGCCCCTCTGGAAACACCATATATTTT. Translating it yields CASSSSGGPSGNTIYF. Filled out from reference TRBV28 and TRBJ1-3, the complete variable domain reads DVKVTQSSRYLVKRTGEKVFLECVQDMDHENMFWYRQDPGLGLRLIYFSYDVKMKEKGDIPEGYSVSREKKERFSLILESASTNQTSMYLCASSSSGGPSGNTIYFGEGSWLTVV.

The V gene is TRBV29-1, the J gene TRBJ2-1, with 9 bases matching TRBD2. J was trimmed by 8 bases and V by 0 bases; bases with no gene match: 20. Germline assignment: CDR1 SQVTM and CDR2 ANQGSEA. The CDR3 spans 19 residues. The CDR3 DNA sequence: TGCAGCGTTGAAGATCGTCATTCCAGCGGGAGGCGCGAAAAGGATGAGCAGTTCTTC. The encoded protein is CSVEDRHSSGRREKDEQFF.

The chain recombines TRBV20-1 with TRBJ2-7; 7 nucleotides match TRBD1. Germline V lookup: CDR1 DFQATT, CDR2 SNEGSKA (reference sequence). The CDR3 length is 11 residues. The CDR3 sequence: CSWDSTYEQYF. In nucleotides, the CDR3 is TGCAGCTGGGACAGTACCTACGAGCAGTACTTC.

V is TRBV25-1 and J is TRBJ2-7; the match to TRBD2 covers 8 bases. The ends lost 3 bases at V and 1 base at J; junction bases unmatched: 2. This CDR3 spans 14 amino acids. Germline V CDR1 and CDR2: MGHDK, SYGVNS. The CDR3 DNA is TGTGCCAGCAGTGACCTAGCGGGTTCCTACGAGCAGTACTTC. Translating it yields CASSDLAGSYEQYF.

CDR3 amino acids: CASSLTGTGHEQYF. DNA for the CDR3: TGTGCCAGCAGCTTGACCGGGACTGGGCATGAGCAGTACTTC. The chain links TRBV5-6 to TRBJ2-7; D may be TRBD2 (6 bases). The germline V gene encodes CDR1 SGHDT and CDR2 YYEEEE. The CDR3 spans 14 residues. Trimming shortened V by 1 base and J by 7 bases, and 15 bases separated the two germline ends.

This chain joins TRBV5-1 and TRBJ1-6; D is ambiguous. CDR1 SGHRS and CDR2 YFSETQ come from the germline V gene. This CDR3 is 14 amino acids long. Trimming removed 2 bases from V and 10 bases from J, with 13 bases in between. The CDR3 region is CASSLEATGSPLHF. In DNA, the CDR3 is TGCGCCAGCAGCTTAGAGGCAACCGGGTCACCCCTCCACTTT.

CDR3 DNA sequence: TGTGCCAGCAGCTTTAGTCCAACTAATGAAAAACTGTTTTTT. The encoded protein is CASSFSPTNEKLFF. The V and J genes are TRBV7-9 and TRBJ1-4; D call uncertain. Germline values: CDR1 SEHNR, CDR2 FQNEAQ (reference sequence). V was cut by 3 bases and J by 0 bases, with 5 bases left in between. The CDR3 sequence is 14 residues long.

This clone was seen once. The rearrangement uses TRBV6-1 and TRBJ2-5; 9 bases line up with TRBD2. The germline V gene has CDR1 MNHNS and CDR2 SASEGT. Trimming at V came to 6 bases and at J to 2 bases, leaving 7 bases not matched to a gene. The CDR3 consists of 15 residues. CDR3 DNA sequence: TGTGCCAGCAGGGCGGCTAGCGGGATTCAAGAGACCCAGTACTTC. Its translation: CASRAASGIQETQYF.

This clone was seen a few times. The chain carries TRBV11-1 and TRBJ2-7; D not certain. CDR1 and CDR2 from the germline V gene are SGHAT and FQDESV (reference sequence). This CDR3 has 13 amino acids. V dropped 0 bases and J dropped 2 bases, with 5 bases sitting between them. CDR3 loop: CASSLAQTYEQYF. The CDR3 nucleotides read TGTGCCAGCAGCTTAGCCCAGACCTACGAGCAGTACTTC.

V usage is TRBV5-4 and J usage is TRBJ1-1; D is ambiguous. The CDR3 spans 14 residues. V was pared by 1 base and J by 3 bases, with 10 bases between. Germline lookup yields CDR1 SGHNT and CDR2 YYREEE (reference sequence). Here the CDR3 DNA reads TGTGCCAGCAGCTTGTCCGACTGGGACACTGAAGCTTTCTTT. As protein: CASSLSDWDTEAFF.